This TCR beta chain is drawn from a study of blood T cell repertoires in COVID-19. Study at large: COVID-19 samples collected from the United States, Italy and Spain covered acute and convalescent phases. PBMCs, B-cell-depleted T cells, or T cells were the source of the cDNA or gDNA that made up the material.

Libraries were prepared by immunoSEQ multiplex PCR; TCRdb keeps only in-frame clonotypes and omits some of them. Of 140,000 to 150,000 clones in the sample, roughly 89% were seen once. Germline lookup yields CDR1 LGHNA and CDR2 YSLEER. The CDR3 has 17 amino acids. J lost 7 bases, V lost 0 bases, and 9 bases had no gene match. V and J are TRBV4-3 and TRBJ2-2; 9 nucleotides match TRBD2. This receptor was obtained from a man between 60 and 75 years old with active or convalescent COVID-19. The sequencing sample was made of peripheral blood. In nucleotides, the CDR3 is TGCGCCAGCAGCCAAGAGCCGGGGAGCGGGAGGATCGGGGAGCTGTTTTTT. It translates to CASSQEPGSGRIGELFF.